This T cell receptor (beta chain) is drawn from a study of technical replicates of blood from several donors. The data were produced by immunoSEQ multiplex PCR, yet TCRdb's version contains in-frame clones alone and is incomplete. The sample records around 89,000 clones, about 94% being singletons. This clone came up a few times. Losses at the gene ends were 7 bases for V and 15 bases for J; bases not matched to a gene: 16. CDR1 SGHNT and CDR2 YYREEE come from the germline V gene (reference sequence). This CDR3 is built from 14 residues. Input material: T cells isolated from PBMCs. This chain joins TRBV5-4 and TRBJ1-6; 7 positions match TRBD1. The sequence was collected from a human donor in good health. The CDR3 coding sequence is TGTGCCAGCGCCCGGATGGGACAGCAGACAGACCTCCACTTT. Translation: CASARMGQQTDLHF.